This T cell receptor beta chain was recovered during a study of blood T cells in healthy people across ages. Overall study results and limits: Per-million-T-cell TCR beta diversity fell roughly linearly with age.

A J-beta primer mix and a sample-barcoded 5' primer were used in a second PCR of about 7 to 12 cycles. There were at least 3 million CDR3-containing paired-end reads obtained from each sample. TCRdb redid the calling of the 5' RACE reads with MiXCR, one entry per CDR3 protein. The sample records about 1,500,000 distinct CDR3 sequences, approximately 30% being singletons. Germline V gene data show CDR1 as SGHTA and CDR2 as FQGNSA. CDR3 length: 16 amino acids. The table lists this clonotype with a few counts. Its antigen is unidentified. The receptor was derived from a woman under 40 in good health. The chain employs TRBV7-2 and TRBJ2-5, with 11 bases matching TRBD2. The J call may be in error: the DNA end matches TRBJ2-7 better. The sequencing input was blood. CDR3 sequence: CASSLRAGLADYEQYF. CDR3 DNA sequence: TGTGCCAGCAGCTTAAGGGCGGGACTAGCGGACTACGAGCAGTACTTC.